This T cell receptor beta chain came from a study of T-cell memory formation after mild COVID-19. TCRdb redid the calling of the 5' RACE reads with MiXCR, one entry per CDR3 protein. Of 550,000 to 700,000 distinct CDR3 sequences in the sample, roughly 17% are singletons; the top ten hold about 7.4%. In germline, CDR1 is SQVTM, CDR2 ANQGSEA. This CDR3 is built from 13 residues. The ends were cut back, 2 bases at V and 5 bases at J, with 13 bases in the middle. This clonotype was seen a few times. The sequence derives from an adult woman who had mild COVID-19 (a few samples of this study predate the infection). Cell type and time point are not known. Source material: PBMCs or a T cell subset sorted from them (not recorded which). The rearrangement uses TRBV29-1 and TRBJ2-7; maybe TRBD2 (6 bases). The CDR3 region is CSVELGREDEQYF. The CDR3 nucleotides read TGCAGCGTTGAATTGGGCAGGGAGGACGAGCAGTACTTC.